The 14 T cell receptor beta chains given below trace back to one sample, sequenced in a study of blood T cell repertoires in COVID-19. The table came from immunoSEQ multiplex PCR; TCRdb's copy has only in-frame clones and leaves some out. Of 95,000 to 100,000 clones in the sample, 70% to 80% were seen once. Material for sequencing was peripheral blood. These receptors were collected from an elderly woman with active or convalescent COVID-19.

V usage is TRBV5-5 and J usage is TRBJ2-5, with 14 positions matching TRBD2. From germline, CDR1 is SGHKS and CDR2 YYEKEE (reference sequence). J was trimmed by 4 bases and V by 4 bases; bases with no gene match: 12. The CDR3 has 18 residues. The DNA of the CDR3 is TGTGCCAGCAGCACCGGACTAGCGGGAGGCGCGGGGGGAGAGACCCAGTACTTC. It specifies CASSTGLAGGAGGETQYF. The full variable domain, its missing parts supplied by reference TRBV5-5 and TRBJ2-5, is DAGVTQSPTHLIKTRGQQVTLRCSPISGHKSVSWYQQVLGQGPQFIFQYYEKEERGRGNFPDRFSARQFPNYSSELNVNALLLGDSALYLCASSTGLAGGAGGETQYFGPGTRLLVL.

This rearrangement joins TRBV2 to TRBJ1-1; 8 positions match TRBD1. V lost 4 bases and J lost 3; bases outside the gene matches: 7. This CDR3 region has 15 residues. Germline CDR1 reads SNHLY; CDR2 reads FYNNEI. DNA for the CDR3: TGTGCCAGCAGTGGGCAGGGGGCGAGCGACACTGAAGCTTTCTTT. Protein product: CASSGQGASDTEAFF.

The sample holds a few counts of this clone. CDR3 protein: CASSPSRLAAEGELFF. The CDR3 DNA is TGTGCCAGCAGCCCCTCCCGACTAGCAGCTGAGGGGGAGCTGTTTTTT. V and J are TRBV11-3 and TRBJ2-2; TRBD2 agrees at 7 bases. The germline V gene encodes CDR1 SGHNT and CDR2 YENEEA. The CDR3 covers 16 residues. The V gene end was trimmed by 5 bases and the J gene end by 8 bases; junction bases not matched to a gene: 14.

The gene calls are TRBV7-9 and TRBJ1-5; 7 nucleotides agree with TRBD1. This CDR3 is built from 17 residues. Germline loops: CDR1 SEHNR, CDR2 FQNEAQ (reference sequence). V shed 1 base and J 0 bases; nucleotides not matched to a gene: 6. DNA for the CDR3: TGTGCCAGCAGCTTAGGGGACAGAAGATATAGCAATCAGCCCCAGCATTTT. This gives the protein CASSLGDRRYSNQPQHF.

The V and J genes are TRBV29-1 and TRBJ1-4; weak D call: TRBD1 (5 bases). The CDR3 is made up of 12 amino acids. Trimming stripped 4 bases from V and 8 bases from J, with 11 bases between. Germline CDR1 SQVTM, CDR2 ANQGSEA. CDR3 residues: CSVVAGSEKLFF. The CDR3 bases are TGCAGCGTTGTGGCAGGGTCGGAAAAACTGTTTTTT. The whole variable domain, filled in from reference TRBV29-1 and TRBJ1-4, reads SAVISQKPSRDICQRGTSLTIQCQVDSQVTMMFWYRQQPGQSLTLIATANQGSEATYESGFVIDKFPISRPNLTFSTLTVSNMSPEDSSIYLCSVVAGSEKLFFGSGTQLSVL.

V is TRBV19 and J is TRBJ2-7; D possibly corresponds to TRBD1 (6 bases). The CDR3 consists of 13 residues. V lost 1 base, J lost 5 bases, and 9 bases lay in between. From germline, CDR1 is LNHDA and CDR2 SQIVND (reference sequence). The CDR3 region is CASSIGRGDEQYF. CDR3 nucleotides: TGTGCCAGTAGTATAGGCAGGGGCGACGAGCAGTACTTC.

J is TRBJ1-2 and V is TRBV5-1, with 8 nucleotides matching TRBD1. The CDR3 has 15 amino acids. With 0 bases clipped from V and 6 bases from J, the junction kept 7 bases outside the gene matches. Germline V gene sequence: CDR1 SGHRS, CDR2 YFSETQ. Here the CDR3 reads CASSLEGRGRDGYTF. In nucleotides, the CDR3 is TGCGCCAGCAGCTTGGAAGGCAGGGGGCGGGATGGCTACACCTTC.

The chain joins TRBV18 to TRBJ2-7; D unresolved. Trimming shortened V by 3 bases and J by 2 bases, and 11 bases separated the two germline ends. CDR1 KGHSH and CDR2 LQKENI come from the germline V gene. There are 14 residues in the CDR3. CDR3 nucleotides: TGTGCCAGCTCACCCCGACCAGGCCCCTACGAGCAGTACTTC. Its translation: CASSPRPGPYEQYF. Variable domain in full (rest from reference TRBV18 and TRBJ2-7): NAGVMQNPRHLVRRRGQEARLRCSPMKGHSHVYWYRQLPEEGLKFMVYLQKENIIDESGMPKERFSAEFPKEGPSILRIQQVVRGDSAAYFCASSPRPGPYEQYFGPGTRLTVT.

The V and J genes are TRBV11-2 and TRBJ2-3; possibly TRBD2 for D (6 bases). The germline V and J ends were trimmed by 1 base and 6 bases, with 11 bases remaining between them. The germline V gene encodes CDR1 SGHAT and CDR2 FQNNGV. CDR3 length equals 14 residues. The CDR3 DNA follows: TGTGCCAGCAGCTTAGTCCCGGGAGCGGATACGCAGTATTTT. Residues: CASSLVPGADTQYF.

This sequence joins TRBV5-1 and TRBJ2-7, with TRBD2 matching over 9 bases. CDR3 length: 15 amino acids. Looked up from germline, CDR1 is SGHRS and CDR2 is YFSETQ. J lost 0 bases, V lost 4 bases, and 5 bases had no gene match. CDR3 nucleotide sequence: TGCGCCAGCAGCGGCACTAGCGGGCGCTCCTACGAGCAGTACTTC. This encodes CASSGTSGRSYEQYF.

This rearrangement joins TRBV19 to TRBJ2-7; D unclear. The CDR3 loop spans 14 amino acids. Germline V lookup: CDR1 LNHDA, CDR2 SQIVND (reference sequence). With 6 bases removed from V and 1 base from J, the gap between germline ends came to 13 bases. CDR3 protein: CASRSQVSSYEQYF. The CDR3 nucleotides read TGTGCCAGTAGGAGCCAGGTTAGTTCCTACGAGCAGTACTTC.

The V gene is TRBV9, the J gene TRBJ2-1; TRBD2 matches 7 bases. The J segment lost 3 bases and the V segment lost 0 bases, leaving 3 bases of the junction unmatched. This CDR3 has 15 residues. CDR1 SGDLS and CDR2 YYNGEE come from the germline V gene. CDR3 coding DNA: TGTGCCAGCAGCGTAGCGGGCGGGAGCTACAATGAGCAGTTCTTC. This sequence encodes CASSVAGGSYNEQFF.

V usage is TRBV18 and J usage is TRBJ2-7, with a possible D match to TRBD1 (5 bases). V was shortened by 2 bases and J by 3 bases, with 8 bases between the two germline ends. CDR1 is KGHSH and CDR2 is LQKENI in the germline V gene. This CDR3 is 13 amino acids long. In DNA, the CDR3 is TGTGCCAGCTCACCAATTACAGGCTACGAGCAGTACTTC. It codes for CASSPITGYEQYF.

V gene TRBV29-1 combines with J gene TRBJ2-7; D is possibly TRBD1 or TRBD2 (5 bases each). The germline V and J ends were trimmed by 7 bases and 1 base, with 14 bases remaining between them. CDR1 and CDR2 (germline): SQVTM, ANQGSEA. CDR3 length equals 13 residues. DNA for the CDR3: TGCAGCGGGGACGAGGGCGCTTCCTACGAGCAGTACTTC. Protein product: CSGDEGASYEQYF.